This entry describes one TCR beta chain. The germline V gene encodes CDR1 SGHRS and CDR2 YFSETQ. Between the trimmed V and J ends, which lost 4 bases and 5 bases, there was a span of 15 bases. The CDR3 sequence is 14 residues long. The data belong to a study of PD-L1 blockade in urothelial cancer. Data came from immunoSEQ multiplex PCR; TCRdb stores just in-frame clones and leaves some out. This table holds about 71,000 clones, less than 90% found once. The source of this sequence is a man in his fifties or sixties with urothelial cancer. Material: PBMCs, obtained around atezolizumab (anti-PD-L1) treatment. The chain employs TRBV5-1 and TRBJ2-5; possible D gene TRBD1, 6 bases. The chain's CDR3 is CASSPGSGDETQYF. For the CDR3, the DNA is TGCGCCAGCAGCCCTGGATCAGGGGATGAGACCCAGTACTTC.